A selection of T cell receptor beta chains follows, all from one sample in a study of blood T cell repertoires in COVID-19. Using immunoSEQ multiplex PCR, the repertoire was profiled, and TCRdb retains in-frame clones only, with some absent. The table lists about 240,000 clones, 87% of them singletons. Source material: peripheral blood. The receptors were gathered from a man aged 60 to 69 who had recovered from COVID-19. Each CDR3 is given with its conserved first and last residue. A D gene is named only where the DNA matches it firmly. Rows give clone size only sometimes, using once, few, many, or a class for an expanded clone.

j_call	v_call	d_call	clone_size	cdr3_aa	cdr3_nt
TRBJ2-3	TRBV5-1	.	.	CASTAGRREQGTDTQYF	TGCGCCAGCACCGCAGGGCGGAGGGAGCAAGGCACAGATACGCAGTATTTT
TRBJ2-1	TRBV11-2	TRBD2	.	CASSFGGGATYNEQFF	TGTGCCAGCAGCTTCGGCGGGGGAGCGACGTACAATGAGCAGTTCTTC
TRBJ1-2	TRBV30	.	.	CAWSVQWALYGYTF	TGTGCCTGGAGTGTACAGTGGGCCCTCTATGGCTACACCTTC
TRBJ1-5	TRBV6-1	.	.	CASSEAFWEGYSNQPQHF	TGTGCCAGCAGTGAAGCTTTCTGGGAGGGCTATAGCAATCAGCCCCAGCATTTT
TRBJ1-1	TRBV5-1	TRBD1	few	CASSNIPGQGSEAFF	TGCGCCAGCAGCAACATACCGGGACAGGGGTCTGAAGCTTTCTTT
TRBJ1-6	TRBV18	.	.	CASSPGGVDNSPLHF	TGTGCCAGCTCACCAGGAGGGGTGGATAATTCACCCCTCCACTTT
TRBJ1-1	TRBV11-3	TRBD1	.	CASSVTGGTEAFF	TGTGCCAGCAGTGTGACAGGGGGTACTGAAGCTTTCTTT
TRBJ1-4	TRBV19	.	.	CATRYNEKLFF	TGTGCCACCAGGTATAATGAAAAACTGTTTTTT
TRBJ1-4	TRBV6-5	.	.	CASTTGRGGEKLFF	TGTGCCAGCACAACCGGCCGCGGAGGCGAAAAACTGTTTTTT
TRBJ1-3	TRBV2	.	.	CASKGGGNTIYF	TGTGCCAGCAAGGGAGGTGGAAACACCATATATTTT
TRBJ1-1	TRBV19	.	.	CASSKGWKYSEAFF	TGTGCCAGTAGTAAGGGGTGGAAGTACTCTGAAGCTTTCTTT
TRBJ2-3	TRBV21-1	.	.	CARHPGTDTQYF	TGTGCCAGACACCCAGGGACAGATACGCAGTATTTT
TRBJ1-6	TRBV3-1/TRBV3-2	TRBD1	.	CASSARDRGYRSPLHF	TGTGCCAGCAGTGCTAGGGACAGGGGCTACCGTTCGCCCCTCCACTTT
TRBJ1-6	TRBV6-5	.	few	CASTIGTQGTSPLHF	TGTGCCAGCACCATCGGGACACAGGGTACTTCACCCCTCCACTTT
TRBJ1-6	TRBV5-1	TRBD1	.	CASSSGTEDSPLHF	TGCGCCAGCAGCTCCGGGACAGAAGATTCACCCCTCCACTTT
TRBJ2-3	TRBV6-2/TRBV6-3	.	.	CASSYDSGGTDTQYF	TGTGCCAGCAGTTACGATTCGGGGGGCACAGATACGCAGTATTTT
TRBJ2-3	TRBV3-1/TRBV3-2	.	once	CASSQDVRRADTQYF	TGTGCCAGCAGCCAAGACGTACGCCGAGCAGATACGCAGTATTTT
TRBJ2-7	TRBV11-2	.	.	CASSLEVYGSYEQYF	TGTGCCAGCAGCTTAGAGGTTTACGGCTCCTACGAGCAGTACTTC